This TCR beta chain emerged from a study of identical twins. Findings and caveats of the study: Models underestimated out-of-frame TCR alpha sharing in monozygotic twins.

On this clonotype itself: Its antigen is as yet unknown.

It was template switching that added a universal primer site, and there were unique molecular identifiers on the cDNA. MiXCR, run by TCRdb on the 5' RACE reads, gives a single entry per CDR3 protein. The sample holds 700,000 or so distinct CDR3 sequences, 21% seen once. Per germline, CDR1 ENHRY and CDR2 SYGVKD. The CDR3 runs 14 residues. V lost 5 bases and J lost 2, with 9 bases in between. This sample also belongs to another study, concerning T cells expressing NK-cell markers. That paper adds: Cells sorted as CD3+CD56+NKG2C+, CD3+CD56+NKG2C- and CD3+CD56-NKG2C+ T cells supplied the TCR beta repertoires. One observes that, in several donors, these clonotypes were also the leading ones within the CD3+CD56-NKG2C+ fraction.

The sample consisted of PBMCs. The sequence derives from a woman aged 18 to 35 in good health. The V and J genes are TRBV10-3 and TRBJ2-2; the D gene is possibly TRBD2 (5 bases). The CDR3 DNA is TGTGCCATCAGTCAGGAGGCTAACACCGGGGAGCTGTTTTTT. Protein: CAISQEANTGELFF.